The text below deals with one TCR beta chain. What it binds is unknown. V lost 3 bases to trimming and J lost 4 bases, with 19 bases between them. Per germline, CDR1 SGHNT and CDR2 YENEEA. This CDR3 spans 16 amino acids. The primer mix had 60 Vbeta and 13 Jbeta primers. Measured with immunoSEQ multiplex PCR; TCRdb has only the in-frame clones, and not every one. The profile shows about 120,000 clones, 70% to 85% of them singletons. The entry originates in a study of cytomegalovirus exposure and HLA in healthy donors. Findings and caveats of the study: TCR beta V- and J-gene trimming, according to a later analysis, was linked to a missense DCLRE1C variant.

The sequence was collected from a man younger than 30 in good health and CMV-seropositive. J is TRBJ2-7 and V is TRBV11-3; perhaps TRBD2 as D (5 bases). Sequencing was carried out using PBMCs. As DNA, the CDR3 is TGTGCCAGCAGCTTTAGTTGTGGCCTCAGAGGGTACGAGCAGTACTTC. Encoded protein: CASSFSCGLRGYEQYF.